This T cell receptor beta chain appears in the sequencing data of a study of cytomegalovirus exposure and HLA in healthy donors. Findings and caveats of the study: TCR beta sequences numbering 16,951 were associated with HLA alleles at 0.05 false discovery rate in a later analysis.

For this clone: Its antigen is not known.

PCR employed 60 Vbeta and 13 Jbeta primers. Sequencing used immunoSEQ multiplex PCR; TCRdb keeps in-frame clones, though not all of them. The sample yields about 130,000 clones, about 80% seen once. In germline, CDR1 is SEHNR, CDR2 FQNEAQ (reference sequence). CDR3 length: 15 residues. Trimming removed 5 bases from V and 5 bases from J; junction bases left unmatched: 7. This sequence joins TRBV7-9 and TRBJ2-1; 9 nucleotides line up with TRBD1. Sequencing input: PBMCs. This TCR was recovered from a woman aged 40 to 50 in good health and CMV-seronegative. The CDR3 sequence: CASSVGTGFNNEQFF. CDR3 DNA: TGTGCCAGCAGCGTCGGGACAGGGTTTAACAATGAGCAGTTCTTC. Complete variable domain (other parts from reference TRBV7-9 and TRBJ2-1): DTGVSQNPRHKITKRGQNVTFRCDPISEHNRLYWYRQTLGQGPEFLTYFQNEAQLEKSRLLSDRFSAERPKGSFSTLEIQRTEQGDSAMYLCASSVGTGFNNEQFFGPGTRLTVL.